This TCR beta chain was observed in a study of cytomegalovirus exposure and HLA in healthy donors. General study results and limits: CMV serostatus was the sole immune exposure information available.

The PCR made use of 60 Vbeta and 13 Jbeta primers. TCRdb's table, derived via immunoSEQ multiplex PCR, lists solely in-frame clones and lacks some. The data contain around 85,000 clones, less than 85% of them singletons. On this clone itself: Its antigen is unknown.

This CDR3 is built from 16 residues. Germline CDR1 is SGHRS and CDR2 is YFSETQ. After removal of 5 bases from V and 2 bases from J, the junction contained 10 bases not matched to a gene. Sequenced sample: PBMCs. This clonotype originated in a man aged 60 to 75 in good health and CMV-seronegative. This chain links TRBV5-1 with TRBJ2-5, with 9 positions matching TRBD2. The CDR3 coding sequence is TGCGCCAGCAGGAGGACCCAGCGGGGGGTACAAGAGACCCAGTACTTC. The encoded protein is CASRRTQRGVQETQYF.